A single sample is the source of the 21 T cell receptor beta chains below, sequenced in a study of spatial heterogeneity in lung cancer. Each CDR3 protein is one row after TCRdb ran MiXCR on the 5' RACE reads. The sample carries under 150,000 distinct CDR3 sequences, 12% recorded once. The time point: blood at routine non-recurrence follow-up after resection. Whole RNA was taken from tumor, nontumor lung or frozen PBMC; it was then sequenced unsorted. The input for sequencing was PBMCs, taken at follow-up. These receptors came from a male donor with early-stage non-small cell lung cancer.

This clonotype was observed many times. V is TRBV29-1 and J is TRBJ1-5; D call uncertain. CDR1 SQVTM and CDR2 ANQGSEA come from the germline V gene. The V gene lost 6 bases and the J gene lost 3 bases, with 9 bases spanning the gap. The CDR3 loop spans 12 amino acids. The CDR3 DNA sequence: TGCAGCGTGGGGATAGTCAATCAGCCCCAGCATTTT. Amino acid sequence: CSVGIVNQPQHF.

This clonotype was detected many times. The genes are TRBV27 and TRBJ2-1, with D possibly being TRBD1 (6 bases). The CDR3 totals 15 residues. Germline CDR1 reads MNHEY; CDR2 reads SMNVEV (reference sequence). The V end was cut by 3 bases, the J end by 10 bases, with 19 bases between. CDR3 amino acids: CASSFMLDSTREQFF. The CDR3 DNA is TGTGCCAGCAGTTTCATGCTGGACAGCACAAGGGAGCAGTTCTTC.

The chain combines TRBV7-9 with TRBJ2-6; 9 bases align to TRBD1. Germline assignment: CDR1 SEHNR and CDR2 FQNEAQ (reference sequence). V gave up 5 bases and J gave up 2 bases; unmatched junction bases: 7. This CDR3 comprises 17 residues. This chain's CDR3 is CASSMGQGRPGANVLTF. Written as DNA, the CDR3 is TGTGCCAGCAGCATGGGACAGGGTAGACCTGGGGCCAACGTCCTGACTTTC. Supplemented by reference TRBV7-9 and TRBJ2-6, the full variable domain reads DTGVSQNPRHKITKRGQNVTFRCDPISEHNRLYWYRQTLGQGPEFLTYFQNEAQLEKSRLLSDRFSAERPKGSFSTLEIQRTEQGDSAMYLCASSMGQGRPGANVLTFGAGSRLTVL.

This clonotype was recorded a few times. V gene TRBV5-6 combines with J gene TRBJ2-3, with 8 bases fitting TRBD1. In germline, CDR1 is SGHDT, CDR2 YYEEEE. V was clipped by 3 bases and J by 0 bases; unmatched bases: 0. The CDR3 has 14 residues. The CDR3 region has the DNA TGTGCCAGCAGCTGGACAGGGAGCACAGATACGCAGTATTTT. This sequence encodes CASSWTGSTDTQYF. The variable domain in full, completed from reference TRBV5-6 and TRBJ2-3, reads DAGVTQSPTHLIKTRGQQVTLRCSPKSGHDTVSWYQQALGQGPQFIFQYYEEEERQRGNFPDRFSGHQFPNYSSELNVNALLLGDSALYLCASSWTGSTDTQYFGPGTRLTVL.

This clonotype was found many times. The chain couples TRBV5-5 to TRBJ1-6; TRBD1 might be the D (6 bases). The germline V gene has CDR1 SGHKS and CDR2 YYEKEE (reference sequence). There are 14 residues in the CDR3. The V end was cut by 3 bases, the J end by 9 bases, with 13 bases between. This CDR3 reads CASSSTDSRSPLHF. The CDR3 DNA sequence: TGTGCCAGCAGCTCCACGGACAGTCGTTCACCCCTCCACTTT.

This clonotype has a count of ten or more. The J gene is TRBJ2-2, the V gene TRBV20-1; D remains ambiguous. Germline CDR1 is DFQATT and CDR2 is SNEGSKA (reference sequence). The ends were cut back, 3 bases at V and 8 bases at J, with 19 bases in the middle. This CDR3 has 15 residues. The CDR3 sequence is CSARIPQKSKGELFF. The CDR3 bases are TGCAGTGCTAGGATACCACAGAAATCTAAAGGGGAGCTGTTTTTT.

This clonotype was counted many times. This sequence joins TRBV3-1 and TRBJ1-1; D might be TRBD1 (6 bases). CDR1 is LGHDT and CDR2 is YNNKEL in the germline V gene (reference sequence). V lost 8 bases, J lost 11 bases, and 15 bases lay in between. The CDR3 length is 11 residues. The CDR3 nucleotides are TGTGCCAGCGGTGATCAGGGGATGGCTTTCTTT. Residues: CASGDQGMAFF.

This clonotype was counted ten times or more. The rearrangement uses TRBV28 and TRBJ1-2; the D is unclear. Trimming removed 0 bases at V and 6 bases at J, with 5 bases between. Germline V lookup: CDR1 MDHEN, CDR2 SYDVKM. The CDR3 runs to 12 residues. The chain's CDR3 is CASSLWGDGYTF. CDR3 bases: TGTGCCAGCAGTTTATGGGGAGATGGCTACACCTTC.

Written as DNA, the CDR3 is TGTGCCAGCAGCCTAACGTGGGAGCAGTACTTC. It codes for CASSLTWEQYF. The gene calls are TRBV7-9 and TRBJ2-7, with unresolved D. Germline lookup yields CDR1 SEHNR and CDR2 FQNEAQ (reference sequence). The CDR3 is 11 amino acids. Deletions cut 5 bases from V and 7 bases from J, with 9 bases between.

This clonotype was picked up a small number of times. The chain has TRBV12-3 or TRBV12-4 and TRBJ1-1; D may be TRBD1 (5 bases). V gave up 2 bases and J gave up 1 base, with 8 bases separating them. CDR3 length: 14 residues. In DNA form, the CDR3 reads TGTGCCAGCAGTTTAACGGACAAGAACACTGAAGCTTTCTTT. Its translation is CASSLTDKNTEAFF.

This clonotype was counted between two and nine times. This rearrangement joins TRBV20-1 to TRBJ2-4; D possibly corresponds to TRBD1 (6 bases). Germline V gives CDR1 DFQATT, CDR2 SNEGSKA (reference sequence). There are 15 residues in the CDR3. V was shortened by 1 base and J by 0 bases, with 10 bases between the two germline ends. CDR3 in DNA: TGCAGTGCTAGAGGAACAGGGCTAGCCAAAAACATTCAGTACTTC. It translates to CSARGTGLAKNIQYF.

CDR3 protein: CASSSIRADEKLFF. The CDR3 DNA is TGCGCCAGCAGCTCGATCCGGGCGGACGAAAAACTGTTTTTT. The chain uses TRBV5-1 and TRBJ1-4, with unresolved D. V was shortened by 3 bases and J by 8 bases, with 14 bases between the two germline ends. This CDR3 is built from 14 residues. CDR1 SGHRS and CDR2 YFSETQ come from the germline V gene.

This clonotype has only a few counts. This chain links TRBV25-1 with TRBJ2-5, with 7 bases fitting TRBD1. V lost 5 bases, J lost 5 bases, and 11 bases stayed unmatched. From germline, CDR1 is MGHDK and CDR2 SYGVNS. The CDR3 consists of 15 residues. The chain's CDR3 is CASSIAAGGGETQYF. The CDR3 nucleotides are TGTGCCAGCAGTATCGCCGCAGGGGGTGGGGAGACCCAGTACTTC.

CDR3 bases: TGCGCCAGCAGCCAAGGGACAGGGAGACCCTATGGCTACACCTTC. Protein product: CASSQGTGRPYGYTF. V gene TRBV4-1 combines with J gene TRBJ1-2, with 8 bases fitting TRBD1. CDR1 and CDR2 (germline): MGHRA, YSYEKL. V was clipped by 1 base and J by 4 bases; unmatched bases: 5. The CDR3 contains 15 residues.

This clonotype has more than one count but fewer than ten. The chain has TRBV3-1 and TRBJ2-2, with 9 positions matching TRBD2. Trimming cost V 0 bases and J 6 bases; bases outside gene matches: 5. CDR3 length equals 16 residues. In germline, CDR1 is LGHDT, CDR2 YNNKEL (reference sequence). This chain's CDR3 is CASSQDLAGVAGELFF. CDR3 DNA: TGTGCCAGCAGCCAAGACTTAGCGGGGGTCGCCGGGGAGCTGTTTTTT.

This clonotype has more than one count but fewer than ten. The chain uses TRBV27 and TRBJ1-6; D remains unclear. Trimming stripped 4 bases from V and 8 bases from J, with 9 bases between. Looked up from germline, CDR1 is MNHEY and CDR2 is SMNVEV (reference sequence). The CDR3 runs to 13 residues. CDR3 DNA sequence: TGTGCCAGCAGTTCGTGGCGGTATTCACCCCTCCACTTT. Amino acids: CASSSWRYSPLHF.

The rearrangement uses TRBV20-1 and TRBJ1-1; D uncertain. Germline CDR1 DFQATT, CDR2 SNEGSKA (reference sequence). The V end lost 4 bases, the J end lost 4 bases, and 10 bases lay between the germline ends. The CDR3 has 12 amino acids. CDR3 bases: TGCAGTGCTAAAGTGGGGAGCACTGAAGCTTTCTTT. It yields the protein CSAKVGSTEAFF.

The chain joins TRBV15 to TRBJ1-1, with D uncertain. From germline, CDR1 is LNHNV and CDR2 YYDKDF (reference sequence). The CDR3 extends over 13 amino acids. V dropped 0 bases and J dropped 8 bases, with 10 bases sitting between them. The DNA of the CDR3 is TGTGCCACCAGCAGAGATACAGCGTTAGAAGCTTTCTTT. It specifies CATSRDTALEAFF.

This clonotype was detected a few times. This sequence joins TRBV6-1 and TRBJ1-1, with D unclear. This CDR3 contains 13 residues. Germline V gives CDR1 MNHNS, CDR2 SASEGT. V was trimmed by 0 bases and J by 1 base, leaving 3 bases between them. The CDR3 protein is CASSEASNTEAFF. In DNA, the CDR3 is TGTGCCAGCAGTGAAGCTTCGAACACTGAAGCTTTCTTT.

This clonotype was recorded at least ten times. The V call is TRBV9, the J call TRBJ2-6; tentative D call: TRBD1 (6 bases). CDR1 and CDR2 from the germline V gene are SGDLS and YYNGEE. The CDR3 is 18 residues long. V was cut by 1 base and J by 0 bases, with 14 bases left in between. In DNA, the CDR3 is TGTGCCAGCAGCGTAAGGTCAGGGGCTGACTCTGGGGCCAACGTCCTGACTTTC. Translation gives CASSVRSGADSGANVLTF. Based on the CDR3 plus reference TRBV9 and TRBJ2-6, the full variable domain is DSGVTQTPKHLITATGQRVTLRCSPRSGDLSVYWYQQSLDQGLQFLIQYYNGEERAKGNILERFSAQQFPDLHSELNLSSLELGDSALYFCASSVRSGADSGANVLTFGAGSRLTVL.

This chain connects TRBV7-3 to TRBJ2-7, with D unresolved. The CDR3 totals 13 residues. Trimming stripped 0 bases from V and 7 bases from J, with 10 bases between. The germline CDR1 and CDR2 sequences are SGHTA and FQGTGA. CDR3 amino acids: CASSLTGSAEQYF. The CDR3, as DNA: TGTGCCAGCAGCTTAACGGGAAGTGCGGAGCAGTACTTC.